One sample yielded the 18 T cell receptor beta chains listed below, sequenced in a study of regulatory T cells. Study results and limitations: Hydrophobic residues at CDR3 positions 6 and 7 were enriched in conventional CD4+ T cells of CD3G-deficient patients.

These TCRs' antigens remain unknown. Primers: 52 TRBV forward and 13 TRBJ reverse. Generated by immunoSEQ multiplex PCR, the TCRdb table keeps only in-frame clones and is missing some. Among about 35,000 clones listed, approximately 89% were seen once. The sample comprised conventional CD4+ T cells sorted from blood. The receptors shown here come from a young adult with CD3G deficiency.

The chain has TRBV4-1 and TRBJ2-7; D not certain. V lost 3 bases and J 4 bases, leaving 10 bases between the germline ends. CDR1 and CDR2 from the germline V gene are MGHRA and YSYEKL. The CDR3 is 13 amino acids. The CDR3 protein is CASSQGIGYEQYF. The CDR3 nucleotides are TGCGCCAGCAGCCAGGGTATTGGGTACGAGCAGTACTTC.

The chain combines TRBV19 with TRBJ2-7; 7 bases are shared with TRBD2. V lost 5 bases, J lost 5 bases, and 6 bases stayed unmatched. The CDR3 consists of 13 residues. In germline, CDR1 is LNHDA, CDR2 SQIVND (reference sequence). The CDR3 here is CASSPGGGDEQYF. CDR3 sequence (DNA): TGTGCCAGTAGTCCGGGGGGAGGAGACGAGCAGTACTTC.

The chain couples TRBV7-9 to TRBJ2-2, with D tentatively TRBD2 (6 bases). The CDR3 totals 15 residues. The V end lost 2 bases, the J end lost 1 base, and 8 bases lay between the germline ends. Per the germline V gene, CDR1 is SEHNR and CDR2 is FQNEAQ (reference sequence). The CDR3 nucleotides read TGTGCCAGCAGCTTAAATAGCGGGAACACCGGGGAGCTGTTTTTT. The encoded protein is CASSLNSGNTGELFF.

This clone was detected only once. The rearrangement links TRBV6-1 to TRBJ1-1; D is possibly TRBD1 (5 bases). V lost 6 bases to trimming and J lost 5 bases, with 10 bases between them. The CDR3 loop spans 12 amino acids. Per germline, CDR1 MNHNS and CDR2 SASEGT. The CDR3 DNA follows: TGTGCCAGCAGGGTTCGGGGGACTGAAGCTTTCTTT. Translating it yields CASRVRGTEAFF.

This chain connects TRBV5-1 to TRBJ2-3; TRBD2 matches at 11 bases. The germline CDR1 and CDR2 sequences are SGHRS and YFSETQ. The CDR3 sequence is 18 residues long. The V gene end was trimmed by 4 bases and the J gene end by 5 bases; junction bases not matched to a gene: 15. The CDR3 DNA is TGCGCCAGCAGCCCTACCGCGGAGACTAGCGGGGTGGGAGATACGCAGTATTTT. Encoded protein: CASSPTAETSGVGDTQYF.

The chain couples TRBV7-9 to TRBJ2-1; D unresolved. The ends were cut back, 5 bases at V and 15 bases at J, with 11 bases in the middle. Germline CDR1 SEHNR, CDR2 FQNEAQ (reference sequence). The CDR3 is 10 amino acids. The CDR3 loop is CASSGVELFF. CDR3 bases: TGTGCCAGCAGCGGGGTGGAATTGTTCTTC. The full variable domain, its missing parts supplied by reference TRBV7-9 and TRBJ2-1, is DTGVSQNPRHKITKRGQNVTFRCDPISEHNRLYWYRQTLGQGPEFLTYFQNEAQLEKSRLLSDRFSAERPKGSFSTLEIQRTEQGDSAMYLCASSGVELFFGPGTRLTVL.

The chain couples TRBV7-8 to TRBJ1-1; D gene unclear. Germline CDR1 SGHVS, CDR2 FQNEAQ. V was clipped by 2 bases and J by 1 base, with 20 bases between them. The CDR3 spans 18 residues. The CDR3: CASSLRSVEEEGNTEAFF. CDR3 DNA sequence: TGTGCCAGCAGCTTACGCTCTGTGGAGGAGGAGGGGAACACTGAAGCTTTCTTT.

The chain links TRBV7-8 to TRBJ2-7; 7 bases agree with TRBD1. This CDR3 contains 13 residues. V lost 1 base to trimming and J lost 4 bases; unmatched junction nucleotides: 1. Germline assignment: CDR1 SGHVS and CDR2 FQNEAQ. CDR3 coding DNA: TGTGCCAGCAGCTTAGAGACAGGGTACGAGCAGTACTTC. It specifies CASSLETGYEQYF.

The chain recombines TRBV6-1 with TRBJ2-7; D is perhaps TRBD1 or TRBD2 (5 bases each). V lost 1 base and J lost 5, with 9 bases in between. Germline CDR1 and CDR2: MNHNS and SASEGT. The CDR3 is 13 amino acids. The CDR3 DNA sequence: TGTGCCAGCAGTGAAGTCCGGGGCAACGAGCAGTACTTC. Its protein product is CASSEVRGNEQYF.

CDR3 sequence: CASEKEGLGTDTQYF. The CDR3 coding sequence is TGTGCCAGCGAGAAGGAGGGACTAGGGACAGATACGCAGTATTTT. The chain recombines TRBV2 with TRBJ2-3, with 8 bases matching TRBD2. Losses at the gene ends were 8 bases for V and 3 bases for J; bases not matched to a gene: 10. This CDR3 spans 15 amino acids. Germline-derived CDR1 and CDR2 are SNHLY and FYNNEI.

V is TRBV28 and J is TRBJ1-4; 10 bases are shared with TRBD1. Unmatched junction bases numbered 11, after V lost 3 bases and J lost 10 bases. The germline CDR1 and CDR2 sequences are MDHEN and SYDVKM. This CDR3 spans 16 amino acids. The CDR3, as DNA: TGTGCCAGCAGTTTCCATCAGGGGACAGGGGTGGGAAAACTGTTTTTT. This translates into CASSFHQGTGVGKLFF. Complete variable domain (other parts from reference TRBV28 and TRBJ1-4): DVKVTQSSRYLVKRTGEKVFLECVQDMDHENMFWYRQDPGLGLRLIYFSYDVKMKEKGDIPEGYSVSREKKERFSLILESASTNQTSMYLCASSFHQGTGVGKLFFGSGTQLSVL.

The chain has TRBV7-8 and TRBJ1-1, with 7 bases fitting TRBD1. Germline trimming cut 9 bases from V and 1 base from J; bases unmatched to any gene: 5. CDR1 is SGHVS and CDR2 is FQNEAQ in the germline V gene. The length of the CDR3 is 13 residues. This CDR3 reads CARDREENTEAFF. The CDR3 coding sequence is TGTGCCAGAGACAGGGAGGAGAACACTGAAGCTTTCTTT.

The chain joins TRBV28 to TRBJ2-5; 8 bases fit TRBD1. The CDR3 consists of 14 residues. CDR1 and CDR2 (germline): MDHEN, SYDVKM. The junction had 5 bases not matched to a gene; V was cut back by 4 bases and J by 4 bases. In nucleotides, the CDR3 is TGTGCCAGCAGTTCCCCAGGACAGGGAGAGACCCAGTACTTC. Its translation: CASSSPGQGETQYF.

This clone was detected only a few times. The rearrangement joins TRBV7-9 to TRBJ2-7; TRBD1 agrees at 7 bases. The junction had 9 bases not matched to a gene; V was cut back by 5 bases and J by 5 bases. The CDR3 length is 14 residues. CDR1 is SEHNR, CDR2 FQNEAQ, per germline (reference sequence). The CDR3 DNA reads TGTGCCAGCAGCACGGGACAGCTGGCGGACGAGCAGTACTTC. Encoded protein: CASSTGQLADEQYF. Full variable domain (rest looked up from reference TRBV7-9 and TRBJ2-7): DTGVSQNPRHKITKRGQNVTFRCDPISEHNRLYWYRQTLGQGPEFLTYFQNEAQLEKSRLLSDRFSAERPKGSFSTLEIQRTEQGDSAMYLCASSTGQLADEQYFGPGTRLTVT.

This chain joins TRBV28 and TRBJ1-2; 7 bases match TRBD1. The CDR3 spans 12 residues. Unmatched junction bases numbered 5, after V lost 3 bases and J lost 10 bases. CDR1 is MDHEN, CDR2 SYDVKM, per germline. This CDR3 reads CASSFPGQSYTF. The CDR3 DNA reads as TGTGCCAGCAGTTTTCCGGGACAGTCCTACACCTTC.

This clone was observed once. CDR3 protein: CAISEFLPGDGGIQYF. The CDR3, as DNA: TGTGCCATCAGTGAGTTCCTTCCAGGGGATGGAGGCATTCAGTACTTC. The gene calls are TRBV10-3 and TRBJ2-4; the D gene is possibly TRBD1 (6 bases). Trimming removed 1 base from V and 9 bases from J, with 19 bases in between. The germline CDR1 and CDR2 sequences are ENHRY and SYGVKD. The CDR3 length is 16 residues.

This chain connects TRBV5-1 to TRBJ2-5; D gene uncertain. This CDR3 is built from 13 residues. Germline V lookup: CDR1 SGHRS, CDR2 YFSETQ. V was trimmed by 6 bases and J by 5 bases, leaving 14 bases between them. CDR3 nucleotide sequence: TGCGCCAGCAAAGATCTTTCGGAGGAGACCCAGTACTTC. Protein sequence: CASKDLSEETQYF.

The rearrangement links TRBV11-3 to TRBJ1-1; D unclear. The CDR3 has 13 amino acids. Per the germline V gene, CDR1 is SGHNT and CDR2 is YENEEA. The V end was cut by 3 bases, the J end by 1 base, with 6 bases between. The CDR3 bases are TGTGCCAGCAGCTTGGAAAAGAACACTGAAGCTTTCTTT. It encodes CASSLEKNTEAFF.